What follows are 28 T cell receptor beta chains derived from one specimen sequenced in a study of vaccination effects on CD4 cells after COVID-19. For these receptors, no antigen is known. When around 10 days of culture had elapsed, CD4+ T cells were isolated. Every participant took two doses of the BNT162b2 or mRNA-1273 vaccine. Produced via immunoSEQ multiplex PCR; TCRdb's table is partial and in-frame only. The sample lists around 66,000 clones; over 70% were seen once. The input for sequencing was CD4+ T cells from PBMCs cultured without peptide, taken after COVID-19 vaccination. The receptors shown here come from a human donor who received a COVID-19 vaccine.

This clone has just a few counts. The chain is built from TRBV18 and TRBJ2-3, with 8 bases fitting TRBD2. Trimming cost V 6 bases and J 3 bases; bases outside gene matches: 11. The CDR3 contains 16 residues. CDR1 is KGHSH, CDR2 LQKENI, per germline. Written as DNA, the CDR3 is TGTGCCAGCTCCCCATACTCGGGGGGGAGTACAGATACGCAGTATTTT. Its translation: CASSPYSGGSTDTQYF.

V gene TRBV27 combines with J gene TRBJ2-7; TRBD2 matches 7 bases. The CDR3 sequence is 15 residues long. The V gene end was trimmed by 6 bases and the J gene end by 4 bases; junction bases not matched to a gene: 12. Germline CDR1 is MNHEY and CDR2 is SMNVEV (reference sequence). The CDR3 is CASSPSGAKRYEQYV. The CDR3 nucleotides read TGTGCCAGCAGCCCAAGCGGGGCGAAACGTTACGAGCAGTACGTC.

In its sample, this clone was seen once. The gene calls are TRBV24-1 and TRBJ1-1; 7 nucleotides match TRBD1. This CDR3 is 13 amino acids long. Losses at the gene ends were 10 bases for V and 3 bases for J; bases not matched to a gene: 7. From germline, CDR1 is KGHDR and CDR2 SFDVKD. For the CDR3, the DNA is TGTGCCACGCAGACCGACAGGGACACTGAAGCTTTCTTT. Its translation is CATQTDRDTEAFF.

This chain joins TRBV5-5 and TRBJ1-4; a possible D gene is TRBD1 (5 bases). Looked up from germline, CDR1 is SGHKS and CDR2 is YYEKEE (reference sequence). Trimming removed 6 bases from V and 6 bases from J, with 15 bases in between. CDR3 length equals 14 residues. CDR3 region: CASTLTLGDEKLFF. In nucleotides, the CDR3 is TGTGCCAGCACCCTCACCTTGGGGGATGAAAAACTGTTTTTT.

This sequence joins TRBV7-2 and TRBJ1-2; unclear D gene. The length of the CDR3 is 12 residues. V lost 1 base, J lost 5 bases, and 5 bases lay in between. Germline assignment: CDR1 SGHTA and CDR2 FQGNSA. The CDR3 DNA reads TGTGCCAGCAGCTTAGATCGGTATGGCTACACCTTC. This gives the protein CASSLDRYGYTF.

The chain employs TRBV11-2 and TRBJ2-7, with 7 bases that match TRBD1. Trimming took 0 bases from V and 1 from J; bases not matched to a gene: 3. The CDR3 is 15 amino acids. Germline values: CDR1 SGHAT, CDR2 FQNNGV. CDR3 amino acids: CASSLDRQGSYEQYV. The CDR3 nucleotides read TGTGCCAGCAGCTTAGATCGACAGGGATCCTACGAGCAGTACGTC.

This clone was detected ten times or more. The V gene is TRBV3-1 (or the pseudogene TRBV3-2), the J gene TRBJ2-4; TRBD1 might be the D (7 bases). Trimming stripped 6 bases from V and 2 bases from J, with 14 bases between. The CDR3 runs 15 residues. Germline CDR1 is LGHDT and CDR2 is YNNKEL (reference sequence). In DNA form, the CDR3 reads TGTGCCAGCAGAGGAGGGGGCGCGTCCAAAAACATTCAGTACTTC. Protein sequence: CASRGGGASKNIQYF.

V and J are TRBV6-1 and TRBJ1-5; TRBD1 aligns across 7 bases. Germline V gene lookup returns CDR1 MNHNS and CDR2 SASEGT. The V and J ends lost 0 bases and 6 bases, in that order; junction bases with no gene match: 8. The CDR3 consists of 16 residues. Written as DNA, the CDR3 is TGTGCCAGCAGTGAAGCAGGGGGCTTTAGACGTCAGCCCCAGCATTTT. It specifies CASSEAGGFRRQPQHF.

This clone has just a few counts. The chain is built from TRBV19 and TRBJ1-2; D may be TRBD1 (5 bases). Germline V gene data show CDR1 as LNHDA and CDR2 as SQIVND (reference sequence). This CDR3 is built from 15 residues. The V and J ends lost 1 base and 1 base respectively, with 10 bases between them. Here the CDR3 DNA reads TGTGCCAGTAGTATAGGGGGCACCTTTAACTATGGCTACACCTTC. Translating gives CASSIGGTFNYGYTF.

The chain combines TRBV30 with TRBJ1-4; TRBD1 matches at 12 bases. The V gene's germline CDR1 is GTSNPN and CDR2 SVGIG (reference sequence). The CDR3 runs to 13 residues. V trimming: 6 bases; J trimming: 9 bases; junction bases outside the gene matches: 5. The CDR3 sequence is CACNRDRGQKLFF. The CDR3 region has the DNA TGTGCCTGCAACCGGGACAGGGGGCAAAAACTGTTTTTT.

The chain is built from TRBV6-5 and TRBJ2-7; TRBD1 aligns across 11 bases. CDR3 length: 14 amino acids. V dropped 7 bases and J dropped 7; count of bases not matched to a gene: 9. Germline-derived CDR1 and CDR2 are MNHEY and SVGAGI. The CDR3, as DNA: TGTGCCAGCACCTTGGACAGGGGGCGCAGAGAGCAGTACGTC. Residues: CASTLDRGRREQYV.

V is TRBV19 and J is TRBJ1-2, with D perhaps TRBD1 (5 bases). The CDR3 runs 14 residues. Trimming cost V 2 bases and J 8 bases, with 15 bases left between them. CDR1 is LNHDA and CDR2 is SQIVND in the germline V gene (reference sequence). CDR3 protein: CASSIQTASRGYTF. As DNA, the CDR3 is TGTGCCAGTAGTATACAGACAGCCTCGAGGGGCTACACCTTC.

The chain uses TRBV3-1 (or the pseudogene TRBV3-2) and TRBJ2-1; D gene ambiguous. Germline assignment: CDR1 LGHDT and CDR2 YNNKEL (reference sequence). CDR3 length equals 14 residues. Trimming cost V 4 bases and J 4 bases, with 11 bases left between them. CDR3 in amino acids: CASSPWSSYNEQFF. The DNA of the CDR3 is TGTGCCAGCAGCCCCTGGTCCAGTTACAATGAGCAGTTCTTC.

This clone has a handful of counts. The chain couples TRBV2 to TRBJ2-1; 7 bases line up with TRBD2. Germline V lookup: CDR1 SNHLY, CDR2 FYNNEI. The CDR3 is 12 amino acids. V lost 4 bases, J lost 14 bases, and 8 bases stayed unmatched. The CDR3 region has the DNA TGTGCCAGCAGTGTCTTTGGGGAGGGTGAGTTCTTC. This sequence encodes CASSVFGEGEFF.

This clone has a single count. J is TRBJ2-6 and V is TRBV7-9; D call uncertain. V was cut by 4 bases and J by 1 base, with 2 bases left in between. The CDR3 totals 13 residues. Germline values: CDR1 SEHNR, CDR2 FQNEAQ (reference sequence). Here the CDR3 reads CASSWSGANVLTF. CDR3 coding DNA: TGTGCCAGCAGCTGGTCTGGGGCCAACGTCCTGACTTTC.

V usage is TRBV7-2 and J usage is TRBJ1-4; D might be TRBD1 (5 bases). The CDR3 runs 15 residues. Germline V gives CDR1 SGHTA, CDR2 FQGNSA. Trimming removed 5 bases from V and 7 bases from J, with 17 bases in between. In DNA form, the CDR3 reads TGTGCCAGCAGCGGGACTCCCTGGGCTACTGAAAAACTGTTTTTT. Amino acids: CASSGTPWATEKLFF.

CDR3 DNA sequence: TGTGCCAGCAGAGGACAGGGAAAGACCCAGTACTTC. Residues: CASRGQGKTQYF. The rearrangement uses TRBV28 and TRBJ2-5; 8 bases line up with TRBD1. CDR3 length equals 12 residues. V trimming: 6 bases; J trimming: 6 bases; junction bases outside the gene matches: 3. The V gene's germline CDR1 is MDHEN and CDR2 SYDVKM.

This chain connects TRBV27 to TRBJ1-5; 9 positions match TRBD1. The germline gives CDR1 MNHEY, CDR2 SMNVEV (reference sequence). Trimming took 3 bases from V and 7 from J; bases not matched to a gene: 4. The CDR3 has 14 amino acids. This CDR3 is CASSFADRGQPQHF. The CDR3, as DNA: TGTGCCAGCAGTTTCGCGGACAGGGGCCAGCCCCAGCATTTT.

The chain carries TRBV29-1 and TRBJ2-7; D gene uncertain. The CDR3 covers 13 residues. V was trimmed by 5 bases and J by 7 bases, leaving 18 bases between them. Germline V gene sequence: CDR1 SQVTM, CDR2 ANQGSEA. The CDR3 reads CSVQLAPLGEQYV. DNA for the CDR3: TGCAGCGTTCAGTTGGCACCCCTTGGGGAGCAGTACGTC.

This chain joins TRBV9 and TRBJ1-3; the match to TRBD1 covers 7 bases. CDR1 and CDR2 (germline): SGDLS, YYNGEE. V trimming: 3 bases; J trimming: 0 bases; junction bases outside the gene matches: 3. The CDR3 contains 15 residues. The CDR3 region is CASSAGTDSGNTIYF. The DNA for the CDR3 is TGTGCCAGCAGCGCCGGGACAGACTCTGGAAACACCATATATTTT.

The V call is TRBV5-1, the J call TRBJ2-5; the match to TRBD2 covers 13 bases. The trim removed 4 bases at V and 7 bases at J, leaving 7 bases unmatched. CDR1 and CDR2 from the germline V gene are SGHRS and YFSETQ. The CDR3 runs 15 residues. The CDR3 nucleotides are TGCGCCAGCAGCCCGGGACTAGCGGGGTGGGGGACCCAGTACTTC. Translation gives CASSPGLAGWGTQYF.

V usage is TRBV5-1 and J usage is TRBJ2-7, with TRBD1 matching 10 bases. Germline-derived CDR1 and CDR2 are SGHRS and YFSETQ. Trimming removed 2 bases from V and 6 bases from J; junction bases left unmatched: 8. CDR3 length: 15 amino acids. The CDR3 loop is CASSLMGTGDGEQYV. The CDR3 nucleotides read TGCGCCAGCAGCTTAATGGGGACAGGGGACGGCGAGCAGTACGTC.

The table lists this clone with a count of one. The rearrangement uses TRBV20-1 and TRBJ2-7; no clear D. V lost 3 bases and J lost 3, with 6 bases in between. The germline V gene has CDR1 DFQATT and CDR2 SNEGSKA (reference sequence). The CDR3 is 11 amino acids. The CDR3 DNA is TGCAGTGCTAGCAACTTCTACGAGCAGTACGTC. It translates to CSASNFYEQYV.

V usage is TRBV10-3 and J usage is TRBJ2-3; perhaps TRBD2 as D (7 bases). The V and J ends lost 0 bases and 9 bases respectively, with 22 bases between them. Per germline, CDR1 ENHRY and CDR2 SYGVKD. The CDR3 has 17 residues. DNA of the CDR3: TGTGCCATCAGTGAGTCGAAGAGGGGGGGTGGGCGAGAGACGCAGTATTTT. Amino acids: CAISESKRGGGRETQYF.

There are a few counts of this clone. This specimen includes other DNA sequences encoding the same CDR3. The rearrangement uses TRBV4-3 and TRBJ1-1; TRBD1 might be the D (5 bases). The CDR3 is made up of 14 amino acids. V dropped 1 base and J dropped 2 bases, with 8 bases sitting between them. Germline V gives CDR1 LGHNA, CDR2 YSLEER. The CDR3 nucleotides read TGCGCCAGCAGCCAAGGACAGTTAAACACTGAAGCTTTCTTT. Translating it yields CASSQGQLNTEAFF.

This chain links TRBV24-1 with TRBJ1-1, with 7 bases fitting TRBD1. The junction had 10 bases not matched to a gene; V was cut back by 8 bases and J by 8 bases. CDR3 size: 13 residues. Germline-derived CDR1 and CDR2 are KGHDR and SFDVKD. The CDR3 bases are TGTGCCACCAAGGGGGCAGCGGCGGCCGAAGCTTTCTTT. Its translation: CATKGAAAAEAFF.

The V call is TRBV5-1, the J call TRBJ1-1; D might be TRBD1 (6 bases). Between the trimmed V and J ends, which lost 0 bases and 4 bases, there was a span of 19 bases. The germline CDR1 and CDR2 sequences are SGHRS and YFSETQ. The length of the CDR3 is 17 residues. The CDR3, as DNA: TGCGCCAGCAGCTTGGGGCCACTCAGGGGTCGCGGCACTGAAGCTTTCTTT. It yields the protein CASSLGPLRGRGTEAFF. Full variable domain (remainder filled in from reference TRBV5-1 and TRBJ1-1): KAGVTQTPRYLIKTRGQQVTLSCSPISGHRSVSWYQQTPGQGLQFLFEYFSETQRNKGNFPGRFSGRQFSNSRSEMNVSTLELGDSALYLCASSLGPLRGRGTEAFFGQGTRLTVV.

The J gene is TRBJ1-6, the V gene TRBV6-5; 10 bases line up with TRBD1. Germline CDR1 MNHEY, CDR2 SVGAGI. The CDR3 extends over 15 amino acids. Trimming at V came to 9 bases and at J to 8 bases, leaving 10 bases not matched to a gene. In DNA, the CDR3 is TGTGCCAGTCACCGTACAGGGACAGGGGATTCACCCCTCCACTTT. Translated: CASHRTGTGDSPLHF.